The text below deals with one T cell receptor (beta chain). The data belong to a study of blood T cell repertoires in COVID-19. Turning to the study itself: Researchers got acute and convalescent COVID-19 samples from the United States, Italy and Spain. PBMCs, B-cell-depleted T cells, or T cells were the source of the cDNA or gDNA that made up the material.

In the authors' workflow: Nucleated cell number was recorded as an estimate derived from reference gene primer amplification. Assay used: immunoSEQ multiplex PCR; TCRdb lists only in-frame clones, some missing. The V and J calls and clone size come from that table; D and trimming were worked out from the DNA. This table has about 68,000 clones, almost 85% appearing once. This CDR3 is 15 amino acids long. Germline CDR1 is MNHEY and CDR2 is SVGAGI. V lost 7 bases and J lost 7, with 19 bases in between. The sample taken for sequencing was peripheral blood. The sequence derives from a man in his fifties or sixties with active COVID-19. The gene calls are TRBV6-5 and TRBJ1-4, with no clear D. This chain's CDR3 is CASISPRGMTEKLFF. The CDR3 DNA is TGTGCCAGCATCTCACCTAGAGGGATGACTGAAAAACTGTTTTTT.